Described below is a single T cell receptor (beta chain) sequence and its context. Clones were sequenced by immunoSEQ multiplex PCR, and TCRdb holds only the in-frame ones, with some missing. There are tens of thousands of clones in the sample; more than 70% occur only once, and approximately 44% lies in the top ten. CDR1 SNHLY and CDR2 FYNNEI come from the germline V gene. This CDR3 has 11 amino acids. The V end was cut by 5 bases, the J end by 8 bases, with 6 bases between. The record originates from a study of blood T cell repertoires in COVID-19. Sample: peripheral blood. The receptor was derived from an elderly woman with active or convalescent COVID-19. This chain links TRBV2 with TRBJ1-4; the D is unclear. Written as DNA, the CDR3 is TGTGCCAGCAGTTTGAGGGAAAAACTGTTTTTT. It codes for CASSLREKLFF.